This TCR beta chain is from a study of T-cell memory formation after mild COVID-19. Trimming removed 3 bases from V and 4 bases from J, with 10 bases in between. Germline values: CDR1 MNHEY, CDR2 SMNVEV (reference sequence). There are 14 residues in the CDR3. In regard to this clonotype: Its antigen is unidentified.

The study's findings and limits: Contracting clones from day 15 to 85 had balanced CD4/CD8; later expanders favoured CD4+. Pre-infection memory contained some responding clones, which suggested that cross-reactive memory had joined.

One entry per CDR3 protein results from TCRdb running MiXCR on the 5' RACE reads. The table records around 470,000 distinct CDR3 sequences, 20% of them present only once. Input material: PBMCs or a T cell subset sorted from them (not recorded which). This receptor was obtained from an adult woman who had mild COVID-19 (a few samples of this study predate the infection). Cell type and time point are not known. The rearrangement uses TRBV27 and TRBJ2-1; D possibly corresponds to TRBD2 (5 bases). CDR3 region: CASSFRGGYNEQFF. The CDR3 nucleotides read TGTGCCAGCAGTTTTCGCGGCGGGTACAATGAGCAGTTCTTC.